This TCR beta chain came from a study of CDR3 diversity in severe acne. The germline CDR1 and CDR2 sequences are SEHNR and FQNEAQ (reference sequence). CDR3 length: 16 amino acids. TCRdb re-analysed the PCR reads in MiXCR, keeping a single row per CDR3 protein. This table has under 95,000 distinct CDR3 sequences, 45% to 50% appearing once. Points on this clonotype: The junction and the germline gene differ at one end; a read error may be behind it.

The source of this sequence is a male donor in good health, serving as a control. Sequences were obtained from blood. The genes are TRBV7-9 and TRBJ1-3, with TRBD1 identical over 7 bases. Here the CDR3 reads CASSLATTGYGNTVYF. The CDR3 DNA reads TGTGCCAGCAGCCTAGCCACGACAGGGTATGGAAACACCGTATATTTT.